The 27 T cell receptor beta chains listed next were all sequenced from one sample in a study of T cells in Graves' hyperthyroidism and ophthalmopathy. TCR beta CDR3 region amplification was performed from RNA transcripts. The HTBI primer set drove a first-round RT-PCR of the TCR CDR3. TCRdb redid the calling of the multiplex PCR reads with MiXCR, one entry per CDR3 protein. Here the sample spans about 400,000 distinct CDR3 sequences, more than 13% being singletons. The sequenced sample was blood. All receptors come from a middle-aged man with Graves' ophthalmopathy.

The chain couples TRBV7-6 to TRBJ2-7; 7 bases fit TRBD2. This CDR3 is 16 amino acids long. Losses at the gene ends were 2 bases for V and 2 bases for J; bases not matched to a gene: 9. Looked up from germline, CDR1 is SGHVS and CDR2 is FNYEAQ. CDR3 nucleotides: TGTGCCAGCAGCTTAACCACTAGCGCGGGAGCCTACGAGCAGTACTTC. Amino acid sequence: CASSLTTSAGAYEQYF.

This clonotype occurred a few times. The CDR3 reads CSARSSGSGTDTQYF. DNA of the CDR3: TGCAGTGCTAGATCTAGCGGGAGCGGCACAGATACGCAGTATTTT. The chain is built from TRBV20-1 and TRBJ2-3, with TRBD2 matching 10 bases. Per the germline V gene, CDR1 is DFQATT and CDR2 is SNEGSKA (reference sequence). J gave up 1 base and V 2 bases, and 3 bases lay outside the gene matches. The CDR3 runs to 15 residues.

The chain couples TRBV29-1 to TRBJ2-5; TRBD1 is a possible D gene (5 bases). V lost 4 bases and J 2 bases, leaving 11 bases between the germline ends. This CDR3 has 13 amino acids. The germline CDR1 and CDR2 sequences are SQVTM and ANQGSEA. The CDR3 DNA is TGCAGCGTTGTTTGGGGCCTTCAAGAGACCCAGTACTTC. This codes for CSVVWGLQETQYF.

Only a few counts were recorded for this clonotype. The CDR3 DNA is TGTGCCAGCAGTGTGCGGGACAGGGGAGTTCCAAATCAGCCCCAGCATTTT. It codes for CASSVRDRGVPNQPQHF. The V and J genes are TRBV6-1 and TRBJ1-5; 10 bases match TRBD1. This CDR3 contains 17 residues. Trimming removed 4 bases from V and 4 bases from J; junction bases left unmatched: 10. From germline, CDR1 is MNHNS and CDR2 SASEGT.

This clonotype was counted a few times. The chain links TRBV5-6 to TRBJ1-3; the match to TRBD1 covers 8 bases. The CDR3 totals 14 residues. The germline V gene has CDR1 SGHDT and CDR2 YYEEEE. Unmatched junction bases numbered 7, after V lost 3 bases and J lost 8 bases. The CDR3 bases are TGTGCCAGCAGCTGGAGGACAGGGACGGACACCATATATTTT. This codes for CASSWRTGTDTIYF. The full variable domain, with the rest looked up from reference TRBV5-6 and TRBJ1-3, is DAGVTQSPTHLIKTRGQQVTLRCSPKSGHDTVSWYQQALGQGPQFIFQYYEEEERQRGNFPDRFSGHQFPNYSSELNVNALLLGDSALYLCASSWRTGTDTIYFGEGSWLTVV.

Here the CDR3 DNA reads TGTGCCAGCCGCTCTTATGGCTACACCTTC. This sequence encodes CASRSYGYTF. The chain employs TRBV9 and TRBJ1-2, with D unclear. CDR1 and CDR2 (germline): SGDLS, YYNGEE. With 7 bases removed from V and 5 bases from J, the gap between germline ends came to 6 bases. This CDR3 has 10 residues. Full variable domain (rest looked up from reference TRBV9 and TRBJ1-2): DSGVTQTPKHLITATGQRVTLRCSPRSGDLSVYWYQQSLDQGLQFLIQYYNGEERAKGNILERFSAQQFPDLHSELNLSSLELGDSALYFCASRSYGYTFGSGTRLTVV.

The chain joins TRBV11-2 to TRBJ2-5, with D uncertain. Trimming removed 5 bases from V and 1 base from J, with 20 bases in between. CDR3 length: 17 amino acids. Germline V lookup: CDR1 SGHAT, CDR2 FQNNGV. CDR3 bases: TGTGCCAGCAGCCGCCGAATAGCTGCAAAGGGCCAAGAGACCCAGTACTTC. This sequence encodes CASSRRIAAKGQETQYF.

V gene TRBV7-9 combines with J gene TRBJ2-7; the D gene could be TRBD1 or TRBD2 (5 bases each). The CDR3 is made up of 16 amino acids. Germline V gene lookup returns CDR1 SEHNR and CDR2 FQNEAQ (reference sequence). V shed 3 bases and J shed 3 bases, with 18 bases lying between them. The CDR3 DNA reads as TGTGCCAGCAGCTTCATTACTGGGGCGGGTTTCTACGAGCAGTACTTC. Its protein product is CASSFITGAGFYEQYF. Supplemented by reference TRBV7-9 and TRBJ2-7, the full variable domain reads DTGVSQNPRHKITKRGQNVTFRCDPISEHNRLYWYRQTLGQGPEFLTYFQNEAQLEKSRLLSDRFSAERPKGSFSTLEIQRTEQGDSAMYLCASSFITGAGFYEQYFGPGTRLTVT.

This clonotype has at least ten counts. The chain combines TRBV30 with TRBJ2-5, with D hard to call. Germline values: CDR1 GTSNPN, CDR2 SVGIG (reference sequence). Deletions cut 2 bases from V and 3 bases from J, with 10 bases between. This CDR3 has 13 amino acids. CDR3 in amino acids: CAWSSATKETQYF. The CDR3, as DNA: TGTGCCTGGAGTTCGGCCACCAAAGAGACCCAGTACTTC.

The sample holds a few counts of this clonotype. J is TRBJ1-3 and V is TRBV9; D ambiguous. Germline values: CDR1 SGDLS, CDR2 YYNGEE. This CDR3 region has 16 residues. Trimming stripped 3 bases from V and 0 bases from J, with 13 bases between. The CDR3 region is CASSGRDGRSGNTIYF. The CDR3 region has the DNA TGTGCCAGCAGCGGGAGGGATGGTCGCTCTGGAAACACCATATATTTT. The entire variable domain, with the rest obtained from reference TRBV9 and TRBJ1-3, is as follows: DSGVTQTPKHLITATGQRVTLRCSPRSGDLSVYWYQQSLDQGLQFLIQYYNGEERAKGNILERFSAQQFPDLHSELNLSSLELGDSALYFCASSGRDGRSGNTIYFGEGSWLTVV.

In this sample, this clonotype turned up many times. This chain uses TRBV11-3 with TRBJ2-1; D not certain. Germline CDR1 is SGHNT and CDR2 is YENEEA. V shed 5 bases and J shed 6 bases, with 11 bases lying between them. The CDR3 has 13 residues. The CDR3 protein is CASSPDASNEQFF. In nucleotides, the CDR3 is TGTGCCAGCAGCCCCGACGCTAGCAATGAGCAGTTCTTC.

This clonotype was seen only a few times. The rearrangement uses TRBV29-1 and TRBJ2-3; 11 bases fit TRBD2. Per the germline V gene, CDR1 is SQVTM and CDR2 is ANQGSEA. V shed 1 base, J shed 1 base, and the junction held 7 bases outside the gene matches. The CDR3 length is 17 residues. Written as DNA, the CDR3 is TGCAGCGTTGAAGGCCTTCTGACTAGCGGGGGCACAGATACGCAGTATTTT. Its protein is CSVEGLLTSGGTDTQYF.

This clonotype was counted once. A much larger clone lies one base from this, so it may be a read error. The rearrangement joins TRBV6-5 to TRBJ2-5; D gene ambiguous. This CDR3 contains 13 residues. Trimming removed 2 bases at V and 7 bases at J, with 11 bases between. The germline gives CDR1 MNHEY, CDR2 SVGAGI. CDR3 loop: CASSYQGQRTQYF. The DNA for the CDR3 is TGTGCCAGCAGTTACCAAGGCCAGAGGACCCAGTACTTC.

This chain connects TRBV29-1 to TRBJ2-2; weak D call: TRBD2 (6 bases). The CDR3 is 13 amino acids. Germline V gene data show CDR1 as SQVTM and CDR2 as ANQGSEA. The ends were cut back, 5 bases at V and 6 bases at J, with 13 bases in the middle. The CDR3 sequence: CSVRERGAGELFF. CDR3 DNA sequence: TGCAGCGTTCGGGAGAGGGGAGCCGGGGAGCTGTTTTTT.

The table lists this clonotype with a count of one. V and J are TRBV6-1 and TRBJ2-4, with 7 nucleotides matching TRBD2. V was clipped by 5 bases and J by 5 bases; unmatched bases: 3. The CDR3 extends over 13 amino acids. The V gene's germline CDR1 is MNHNS and CDR2 SASEGT. CDR3: CASSSRGENIQYF. CDR3 DNA: TGTGCCAGCAGTAGTCGGGGGGAAAACATTCAGTACTTC.

V gene TRBV19 combines with J gene TRBJ2-2; weak D call: TRBD2 (5 bases). CDR1 LNHDA and CDR2 SQIVND come from the germline V gene (reference sequence). Trimming stripped 10 bases from V and 0 bases from J, with 12 bases between. The CDR3 runs to 14 residues. CDR3 nucleotide sequence: TGTGCCACCGAACCACTAGCGAACACCGGGGAGCTGTTTTTT. It yields the protein CATEPLANTGELFF.

This clonotype was seen only a few times. The V call is TRBV6-1, the J call TRBJ1-1; 7 positions agree with TRBD1. Unmatched junction bases numbered 13, after V lost 6 bases and J lost 6 bases. CDR3 length equals 15 residues. Germline V gene sequence: CDR1 MNHNS, CDR2 SASEGT. The CDR3 here is CASRHGQGGRPEAFF. Written as DNA, the CDR3 is TGTGCCAGCAGACACGGCCAGGGGGGACGTCCTGAAGCTTTCTTT.

This clonotype appeared many times. This chain connects TRBV3-1 to TRBJ1-2; no clear D gene. CDR3 length equals 11 residues. The germline CDR1 and CDR2 sequences are LGHDT and YNNKEL (reference sequence). With 5 bases removed from V and 5 bases from J, the gap between germline ends came to 6 bases. CDR3 bases: TGTGCCAGCAGCTCGCTATATGGCTACACCTTC. This translates into CASSSLYGYTF.

This chain joins TRBV5-4 and TRBJ1-1; 11 positions agree with TRBD1. The CDR3 extends over 13 amino acids. V lost 6 bases to trimming and J lost 7 bases; unmatched junction nucleotides: 5. In germline, CDR1 is SGHNT, CDR2 YYREEE (reference sequence). In DNA, the CDR3 is TGTGCCAGCAACACCGGGACAGGGGGTGAAGCTTTCTTT. Its protein product is CASNTGTGGEAFF.

The V gene is TRBV20-1, the J gene TRBJ2-7; a weak D match, TRBD2 (5 bases). CDR1 is DFQATT and CDR2 is SNEGSKA in the germline V gene (reference sequence). The ends were cut back, 6 bases at V and 3 bases at J, with 12 bases in the middle. The CDR3 extends over 12 amino acids. CDR3 nucleotides: TGCAGTGCCCAACCCGGGATCTACGAGCAGTACTTC. This translates into CSAQPGIYEQYF.

This clonotype was observed a few times. The rearrangement links TRBV4-1 to TRBJ1-1; D might be TRBD1 (6 bases). The V gene's germline CDR1 is MGHRA and CDR2 YSYEKL. There are 19 residues in the CDR3. V was clipped by 4 bases and J by 0 bases, with 24 bases between them. The DNA of the CDR3 is TGCGCCAGCAGCCGGGGGCCCGGTAGAGGGGAGGGGATGAACACTGAAGCTTTCTTT. It encodes CASSRGPGRGEGMNTEAFF.

The chain is built from TRBV7-9 and TRBJ2-7; D perhaps matches TRBD1 (5 bases). Trimming took off 3 bases at V and 6 bases at J, with 12 bases between the two ends. CDR1 is SEHNR, CDR2 FQNEAQ, per germline (reference sequence). The CDR3 loop spans 13 amino acids. This CDR3 is CASSFPQGSEQYF. CDR3 DNA: TGTGCCAGCAGCTTTCCCCAGGGTTCCGAGCAGTACTTC.

This clonotype was seen at least ten times. The chain recombines TRBV2 with TRBJ2-2, with 9 bases that match TRBD2. CDR1 is SNHLY and CDR2 is FYNNEI in the germline V gene. V trimming: 7 bases; J trimming: 3 bases; junction bases outside the gene matches: 9. This CDR3 is 16 amino acids long. CDR3 nucleotides: TGTGCCAGCACCTCGATGACTAGCGGCTACACCGGGGAGCTGTTTTTT. It translates to CASTSMTSGYTGELFF.

This clonotype turned up a few times. The V gene is TRBV7-9, the J gene TRBJ2-7; the match to TRBD2 covers 10 bases. V trimming: 5 bases; J trimming: 6 bases; junction bases outside the gene matches: 7. This CDR3 comprises 14 residues. Germline V gives CDR1 SEHNR, CDR2 FQNEAQ (reference sequence). The CDR3 bases are TGTGCCAGCAGCCAAGGGGTAGCGGGAGGCGAGCAGTACTTC. This translates into CASSQGVAGGEQYF.

This clonotype appeared many times. The chain is built from TRBV3-1 and TRBJ2-1, with D uncertain. CDR1 is LGHDT and CDR2 is YNNKEL in the germline V gene (reference sequence). Trimming took 0 bases from V and 0 from J, leaving 9 bases between them. The CDR3 consists of 16 residues. The CDR3 nucleotides read TGTGCCAGCAGCCAAGATTTCCGGAGCTCCTACAATGAGCAGTTCTTC. It is translated as CASSQDFRSSYNEQFF.

This clonotype appeared many times. The chain combines TRBV20-1 with TRBJ2-4, with TRBD2 matching 12 bases. Germline CDR1 reads DFQATT; CDR2 reads SNEGSKA (reference sequence). V shed 3 bases and J 3 bases; nucleotides not matched to a gene: 3. The CDR3 runs 15 residues. CDR3 residues: CSARELAGGKNIQYF. As DNA, the CDR3 is TGCAGTGCTAGGGAACTAGCGGGGGGCAAAAACATTCAGTACTTC.

This clonotype was picked up a small number of times. The chain has TRBV25-1 and TRBJ2-7; a possible D gene is TRBD1 (5 bases). The germline gives CDR1 MGHDK, CDR2 SYGVNS. V lost 6 bases and J 0 bases, leaving 9 bases between the germline ends. The CDR3 is 13 residues long. The CDR3 protein is CASRSQASYEQYF. The DNA for the CDR3 is TGTGCCAGCAGATCACAGGCCTCCTACGAGCAGTACTTC.